Below, 26 T cell receptor beta chains from the same sample are listed, as sequenced in a study of tumor and adjacent non-tumor tissue in lung cancer. No cell sorting was done before RNA was extracted from the tissue. More than 3 cm separated this lung sample from the edge of the tumor. The library came from three nested PCR rounds adapted from ARM-PCR protocols. TCRdb reanalysed the multiplex PCR reads using MiXCR and keeps one entry per CDR3 protein. Altogether about 86,000 distinct CDR3 sequences are present, around 80% being singletons, with the ten largest covering 21%. Input material: distant non-tumor lung tissue. These receptors came from a woman between 45 and 60 years old with non-small cell lung cancer.

In regard to this clonotype: The junction and the germline gene differ at one end; a read error may be behind it. This sequence joins TRBV6-5 and TRBJ1-2, with no clear D. This CDR3 region has 14 residues. Germline CDR1 MNHEY, CDR2 SVGAGI. The CDR3 protein is CASTLRIGIYDYTF. The CDR3 nucleotides read TGTGCCAGCACCCTCCGGATAGGGATCTATGACTACACCTTC.

The chain links TRBV4-1 to TRBJ2-1; no definite D call. The CDR3 has 15 residues. Trimming removed 10 bases at V and 6 bases at J, with 22 bases between. Germline V gene data show CDR1 as MGHRA and CDR2 as YSYEKL. This CDR3 is CANSQDQISFNEQFF. Here the CDR3 DNA reads TGCGCCAACAGTCAAGATCAGATTAGCTTCAATGAGCAGTTCTTC.

There are many counts of this clonotype. The chain combines TRBV6-6 with TRBJ1-1; the match to TRBD1 covers 10 bases. Trimming took 7 bases from V and 11 from J; bases not matched to a gene: 16. CDR3 length: 15 residues. Germline CDR1 and CDR2: MNHNY and SVGAGI (reference sequence). CDR3 nucleotide sequence: TGTGCCAGCAAGATTCGTGGACAGGGGGTTTTATGGGCTTTCTTT. This translates into CASKIRGQGVLWAFF.

As to this clonotype: Given the absence of the conserved phenylalanine or tryptophan at the CDR3 end, a read error is likely. J is TRBJ2-7 and V is TRBV5-5, with D unresolved. Germline V gene sequence: CDR1 SGHKS, CDR2 YYEKEE (reference sequence). The CDR3 has 13 residues. CDR3 sequence: CISSLIRSYEQYI. The CDR3 nucleotides are TGTATCAGCAGCTTGATAAGAAGCTACGAGCAGTACATC.

Details on this clonotype: Since no conserved phenylalanine or tryptophan closes the CDR3, a read error is the likely cause. V usage is TRBV11-1 and J usage is TRBJ2-1, with D possibly matching TRBD1 (5 bases). CDR1 and CDR2 (germline): SGHAT, FQDESV (reference sequence). This CDR3 comprises 14 residues. CDR3 bases: TGTGCCAGCATCTTAATGGGGCTTGGGGATGAGCAGTTCTAC. Encoded protein: CASILMGLGDEQFY.

This sequence joins TRBV20-1 and TRBJ1-1; D remains ambiguous. V lost 0 bases and J lost 7, with 15 bases in between. Looked up from germline, CDR1 is DFQATT and CDR2 is SNEGSKA (reference sequence). The CDR3 length is 14 residues. CDR3 coding DNA: TGCAGTGCTAGAGATATTGGAACGGGAGATGAAGCTTTCTTT. This sequence encodes CSARDIGTGDEAFF.

To note about this clonotype: At one end the junction does not follow the germline gene, possibly because of a read error. V gene TRBV11-2 combines with J gene TRBJ2-7; D may be TRBD1 or TRBD2 (5 bases each). This CDR3 has 14 amino acids. In germline, CDR1 is SGHAT, CDR2 FQNNGV. The CDR3 protein is CAGNLESGPGEQYF. As DNA, the CDR3 is TGTGCCGGCAACTTAGAGTCGGGGCCGGGCGAGCAATACTTC.

In regard to this clonotype: The CDR3 does not end in the conserved phenylalanine or tryptophan, so this is likely a read error. The limits of the CDR3 on the DNA are not certain, so only TCRdb's listed CDR3 is given. The V and J genes are TRBV6-1 and TRBJ2-1; the table names TRBD2, a call not compared with the DNA. The CDR3 length is 16 residues, termini included. CDR1 and CDR2 (germline): MNHNS, SASEGT. This CDR3 is CAAAGGTGVAYNEQSL.

The chain employs TRBV6-1 and TRBJ1-1; D unclear. Trimming left V 2 bases short and J 6 bases short, with 16 bases between. The CDR3 length is 15 residues. CDR1 is MNHNS, CDR2 SASEGT, per germline. CDR3 DNA: TGTGCCAGCAGTGAACGTGGCGGTCTGTGGGCTGAAGCTTTCTTT. Amino acids: CASSERGGLWAEAFF.

With respect to this clonotype: At one end the junction does not follow the germline gene, possibly because of a read error. The chain couples TRBV6-1 to TRBJ2-7; TRBD2 matches at 9 bases. The germline V gene has CDR1 MNHNS and CDR2 SASEGT. This CDR3 contains 15 residues. CDR3 residues: CASDEWAGGPYVQYF. CDR3 nucleotides: TGTGCCAGCGATGAATGGGCGGGAGGGCCCTACGTGCAGTACTTC.

This clonotype was detected many times. The V call is TRBV7-8, the J call TRBJ2-1; 10 bases are shared with TRBD2. Trimming took 3 bases from V and 1 from J; bases not matched to a gene: 0. The CDR3 runs to 15 residues. Germline CDR1 reads SGHVS; CDR2 reads FQNEAQ. In nucleotides, the CDR3 is TGTGCCAGCAGCTTTAGCGGGAGGTCCTACAATGAGCAGTTCTTC. Translation: CASSFSGRSYNEQFF. Based on the CDR3 plus reference TRBV7-8 and TRBJ2-1, the full variable domain is GAGVSQSPRYKVAKRGQDVALRCDPISGHVSLFWYQQALGQGPEFLTYFQNEAQLDKSGLPSDRFFAERPEGSVSTLKIQRTQQEDSAVYLCASSFSGRSYNEQFFGPGTRLTVL.

On this clonotype itself: Relative to the germline gene, one junction end is altered; a read error may explain this. The rearrangement uses TRBV12-3 or TRBV12-4 and TRBJ2-7, with a weak D call TRBD2 (6 bases). CDR3 length: 15 amino acids. CDR3 coding DNA: TGTGCCGGCAGCCGTTCGTGGGAGGAGTCCTACGAGCAGTACTTC. Its protein product is CAGSRSWEESYEQYF.

In regard to this clonotype: One end of the junction does not line up with germline, which may come from a read error. The genes are TRBV12-3 or TRBV12-4 and TRBJ2-7; 8 bases are a match to TRBD1. The CDR3 totals 12 residues. CDR3 residues: CASGGQAYQQYF. The CDR3, as DNA: TGTGCCAGTGGGGGACAGGCCTACCAGCAGTACTTC.

Regarding this clonotype: Lacking the conserved final phenylalanine or tryptophan, this CDR3 likely reflects a read error. This chain joins TRBV11-2 and TRBJ1-2, with D maybe TRBD1 (5 bases). Between the trimmed V and J ends, which lost 0 bases and 9 bases, there was a span of 20 bases. The germline V gene has CDR1 SGHAT and CDR2 FQNNGV. The CDR3 spans 16 residues. As DNA, the CDR3 is TGTGCCAGCAGCTTAGAAACAGGTGGCCGAGGATATTGCTACACCTCC. Translating it yields CASSLETGGRGYCYTS.

Comment on this clonotype: Germline is not matched at one junction end, which may reflect a read error. In DNA form, the CDR3 reads TGTGCCTCCACGGGGATAGCAGGATCCTACAATGAGCGGTTCTTC. It yields the protein CASTGIAGSYNERFF. The chain recombines TRBV30 with TRBJ2-1; TRBD2 is a possible D gene (5 bases). The CDR3 has 15 residues. Germline V CDR1 and CDR2: GTSNPN, SVGIG (reference sequence). The full variable domain, completed using reference TRBV30 and TRBJ2-1, is SQTIHQWPATLVQPVGSPLSLECTVEGTSNPNLYWYRQAAGRGLQLLFYSVGIGQISSEVPQNLSASRPQDRQFILSSKKLLLSDSGFYLCASTGIAGSYNERFFGPGTRLTVL.

As regards this clonotype: Its ends do not fully match the called genes, so a read error is possible. The chain uses TRBV9 and TRBJ2-7, with no clear D. Germline-derived CDR1 and CDR2 are SGDLS and YYNGEE. The CDR3 has 15 amino acids. As DNA, the CDR3 is TGTGTCAGCAGCGTAGACGCTACCACAGCCTACGAGGAGTACTTC. Protein product: CVSSVDATTAYEEYF.

V and J are TRBV12-3 or TRBV12-4 and TRBJ2-3; D ambiguous. The V gene lost 5 bases and the J gene lost 5 bases, with 11 bases spanning the gap. There are 13 residues in the CDR3. The CDR3 coding sequence is TGTGCCAGCAGTGCAGGATGGGGAGATACGCAGTATTTT. Translating it yields CASSAGWGDTQYF.

Comments on this clonotype: The junction differs from germline at one of its ends, possibly a read error. The chain links TRBV5-1 to TRBJ2-1; possibly TRBD1 or TRBD2 for D (5 bases each). This CDR3 has 14 residues. From germline, CDR1 is SGHRS and CDR2 YFSETQ. The CDR3 protein is CASSLEGPIDERLF. As DNA, the CDR3 is TGCGCCAGCAGCTTAGAGGGACCCATCGATGAGCGGCTCTTC. Drawing the rest from reference TRBV5-1 and TRBJ2-1, the complete variable domain is KAGVTQTPRYLIKTRGQQVTLSCSPISGHRSVSWYQQTPGQGLQFLFEYFSETQRNKGNFPGRFSGRQFSNSRSEMNVSTLELGDSALYLCASSLEGPIDERLFGPGTRLTVL.

As concerns this clonotype: The junction departs from the called germline gene at one end, perhaps through a read error. The rearrangement links TRBV6-5 to TRBJ2-7, with TRBD1 as a possible D gene (6 bases). This CDR3 region has 14 residues. Germline loops: CDR1 MNHEY, CDR2 SVGAGI. The CDR3 DNA follows: TGTGCTAGCACTCCCGGACAGAGAAGTTACGAGCGGTACTTC. Protein product: CASTPGQRSYERYF.

Worth noting for this clonotype: One end of the junction does not line up with germline, which may come from a read error. V is TRBV29-1 and J is TRBJ1-5, with D unresolved. Germline CDR1 and CDR2: SQVTM and ANQGSEA. The CDR3 is made up of 13 amino acids. The CDR3 nucleotides are TGCATCGTTGCAAGGTCTCCAACTCAGCCCCAGCATTTT. Translating it yields CIVARSPTQPQHF.

A remark on this clonotype: With a much larger clone just one base away, this may be a read error. V and J are TRBV5-8 and TRBJ1-5, with D unresolved. The V gene lost 4 bases and the J gene lost 3 bases, with 14 bases spanning the gap. Looked up from germline, CDR1 is SGHTS and CDR2 is YDEGEE. This CDR3 spans 15 amino acids. The CDR3 DNA is TGTGCCAGCAGCCTTCGCGACATGGTCAATCAGCCCCAGCATTTT. Translation: CASSLRDMVNQPQHF. The full variable domain, with the rest looked up from reference TRBV5-8 and TRBJ1-5, is EAGVTQSPTHLIKTRGQQATLRCSPISGHTSVYWYQQALGLGLQFLLWYDEGEERNRGNFPPRFSGRQFPNYSSELNVNALELEDSALYLCASSLRDMVNQPQHFGDGTRLSIL.

A word on this clonotype: One end of the junction is discordant with germline, which a read error may explain. CDR3 nucleotide sequence: TGTGCCAGCAGCCTATTCACCGGGACGGCCCAGGAGACCCAGAACTTC. Encoded protein: CASSLFTGTAQETQNF. This chain joins TRBV4-2 and TRBJ2-5; tentatively, D is TRBD1 or TRBD2 (5 bases each). The CDR3 runs 16 residues. Germline V gene data show CDR1 as LGHNA and CDR2 as YNFKEQ.

Comment on this clonotype: A read error may account for a junction end that differs from germline. CDR3 region: CSGVLADTGELFF. The CDR3 nucleotides read TGCAGTGGTGTACTAGCGGACACAGGGGAGCTGTTTTTT. The chain joins TRBV29-1 to TRBJ2-2, with 8 nucleotides matching TRBD2. The CDR3 sequence is 13 residues long. Germline V gives CDR1 SQVTM, CDR2 ANQGSEA.

Concerning this clonotype itself: The junction differs from germline at one of its ends, possibly a read error. This chain connects TRBV28 to TRBJ1-2; D is ambiguous. Germline CDR1 reads MDHEN; CDR2 reads SYDVKM. CDR3 length: 15 residues. The CDR3 loop reads CTSSSPARVTHVYTF. The CDR3 bases are TGTACCAGCAGTTCCCCGGCCCGGGTTACACATGTCTACACCTTC.

Of note for this clonotype: The CDR3 carries no conserved terminal phenylalanine or tryptophan, so it likely arises from a read error. CDR3 in DNA: TGTGATAGCAGTGAAGTGGGAGGGGGTGTTGGGGCCAACGTCCTGACTTTA. Its translation is CDSSEVGGGVGANVLTL. J is TRBJ2-6 and V is TRBV6-1; D may be TRBD2 (7 bases). Germline V lookup: CDR1 MNHNS, CDR2 SASEGT. This CDR3 has 17 residues.

This clonotype was observed many times. The V and J genes are TRBV6-1 and TRBJ2-5, with 10 bases fitting TRBD2. V was pared by 1 base and J by 5 bases, with 10 bases of the junction left unmatched. There are 17 residues in the CDR3. Germline V CDR1 and CDR2: MNHNS, SASEGT. The CDR3 DNA reads TGTGCCAGCAGTGAAGAGGTAGCGGGAGGACGGGGGGAGACCCAGTACTTC. Amino acid sequence: CASSEEVAGGRGETQYF.